These 17 T cell receptor beta chains came from one sample sequenced in a study of blood T cell repertoires in COVID-19. Clones were sequenced by immunoSEQ multiplex PCR, and TCRdb holds only the in-frame ones, with some missing. In the table there are 25,000 to 40,000 clones, about 91% of which are singletons. The specimen sequenced was peripheral blood. Source of these receptors: a human donor in a cohort sampled during active COVID-19.

The chain's CDR3 is CASNSLSRELAGGADTQYF. The CDR3 DNA sequence: TGCGCCAGCAACTCCCTATCAAGAGAACTAGCGGGGGGTGCAGATACGCAGTATTTT. The V and J genes are TRBV5-1 and TRBJ2-3, with 12 bases aligning to TRBD2. This CDR3 spans 19 amino acids. Trimming cost V 6 bases and J 4 bases; bases outside gene matches: 18. CDR1 and CDR2 (germline): SGHRS, YFSETQ.

The chain links TRBV28 to TRBJ1-6; D may be TRBD1 (5 bases). The germline V and J ends were trimmed by 5 bases and 7 bases, with 12 bases remaining between them. The CDR3 runs to 14 residues. Looked up from germline, CDR1 is MDHEN and CDR2 is SYDVKM. The CDR3 region has the DNA TGTGCCAGCAGTCCAGGGTCAGACAATTCACCCCTCCACTTT. Its protein is CASSPGSDNSPLHF.

V is TRBV2 and J is TRBJ2-5; D remains unclear. The CDR3 length is 13 residues. Trimming pared 4 bases from V and 2 bases from J, leaving 8 bases between. Germline assignment: CDR1 SNHLY and CDR2 FYNNEI. This CDR3 reads CASSVEFQETQYF. For the CDR3, the DNA is TGTGCCAGCAGTGTTGAGTTTCAAGAGACCCAGTACTTC.

The chain couples TRBV10-1 to TRBJ1-1; 7 bases align to TRBD1. The V and J ends lost 10 bases and 0 bases, in that order; junction bases with no gene match: 11. The germline gives CDR1 WNHNN, CDR2 SYGVQD (reference sequence). The CDR3 covers 15 residues. The CDR3 is CAMPWTGKMNTEAFF. For the CDR3, the DNA is TGCGCCATGCCCTGGACAGGAAAAATGAACACTGAAGCTTTCTTT.

V gene TRBV28 combines with J gene TRBJ1-2; the D is unclear. Germline lookup yields CDR1 MDHEN and CDR2 SYDVKM. The CDR3 length is 12 residues. V was clipped by 4 bases and J by 4 bases, with 7 bases between them. The CDR3 region is CASSSGSYGYTF. DNA of the CDR3: TGTGCCAGCAGTTCCGGTAGCTATGGCTACACCTTC.

This rearrangement joins TRBV2 to TRBJ2-1; 10 nucleotides agree with TRBD2. J lost 6 bases, V lost 3 bases, and 8 bases had no gene match. Germline V gene sequence: CDR1 SNHLY, CDR2 FYNNEI. The CDR3 totals 16 residues. The CDR3 coding sequence is TGTGCCAGCAGTGAGGAAAGACTAGCGGGCTTCAATGAGCAGTTCTTC. Translation gives CASSEERLAGFNEQFF.

The chain is built from TRBV6-4 and TRBJ2-1; unclear D gene. Deletions cut 2 bases from V and 5 bases from J, with 7 bases between. The germline V gene encodes CDR1 MRHNA and CDR2 SNTAGT. This CDR3 comprises 13 residues. The CDR3 reads CASSDDMHNEQFF. CDR3 in DNA: TGTGCCAGCAGTGACGACATGCACAATGAGCAGTTCTTC.

V is TRBV9 and J is TRBJ2-3; tentatively, D is TRBD2 (6 bases). The CDR3 spans 14 residues. CDR1 and CDR2 (germline): SGDLS, YYNGEE. V shed 4 bases and J shed 2 bases, with 11 bases lying between them. The CDR3 coding sequence is TGTGCCAGCAGCATGAGCGGGTCCACAGATACGCAGTATTTT. Protein: CASSMSGSTDTQYF.

V gene TRBV3-1 (or the pseudogene TRBV3-2) combines with J gene TRBJ1-4; a weak D match, TRBD1 (6 bases). The CDR3 sequence is 16 residues long. Trimming removed 5 bases from V and 5 bases from J, with 18 bases in between. Germline V gene data show CDR1 as LGHDT and CDR2 as YNNKEL (reference sequence). CDR3 sequence reads: CASSSVSGTHNEKLFF. Written as DNA, the CDR3 is TGTGCCAGCAGCTCCGTTTCCGGGACACACAATGAAAAACTGTTTTTT.

The rearrangement links TRBV12-3 or TRBV12-4 to TRBJ1-1; D unclear. Deletions cut 6 bases from V and 0 bases from J, with 8 bases between. The length of the CDR3 is 13 residues. The CDR3 protein is CASSMTVNTEAFF. DNA for the CDR3: TGTGCCAGCAGCATGACTGTGAACACTGAAGCTTTCTTT.

CDR3 region: CASSLSGQGWEKLFF. In DNA form, the CDR3 reads TGTGCCAGCAGCTTAAGCGGGCAGGGATGGGAAAAACTGTTTTTT. The genes are TRBV5-5 and TRBJ1-4; possible D gene TRBD1, 5 bases. The CDR3 totals 15 residues. Between the trimmed V and J ends, which lost 2 bases and 8 bases, there was a span of 16 bases. Germline V gene lookup returns CDR1 SGHKS and CDR2 YYEKEE (reference sequence).

This rearrangement joins TRBV7-9 to TRBJ1-3; D gene unclear. This CDR3 is 16 amino acids long. Germline CDR1 and CDR2: SEHNR and FQNEAQ (reference sequence). The germline V and J ends were trimmed by 1 base and 1 base, with 11 bases remaining between them. CDR3 DNA: TGTGCCAGCAGCTTAGTTCTGCTGGCATCTGGAAACACCATATATTTT. Translated: CASSLVLLASGNTIYF.

The V call is TRBV14, the J call TRBJ1-3; unclear D gene. The CDR3 covers 18 residues. V gave up 4 bases and J gave up 1 base, with 20 bases separating them. The germline V gene has CDR1 SGHDN and CDR2 FVKESK. The CDR3 is CASSRATQERESGNTIYF. The CDR3 bases are TGTGCCAGCAGCCGGGCTACCCAAGAGCGGGAGTCTGGAAACACCATATATTTT.

This clone turned up a few times. The rearrangement joins TRBV7-9 to TRBJ1-2; TRBD1 aligns across 10 bases. The CDR3 sequence is 14 residues long. Per the germline V gene, CDR1 is SEHNR and CDR2 is FQNEAQ (reference sequence). J was trimmed by 2 bases and V by 5 bases; bases with no gene match: 2. In DNA, the CDR3 is TGTGCCAGCAGCCCGGGACAGGGGAACTATGGCTACACCTTC. This gives the protein CASSPGQGNYGYTF.

J is TRBJ2-2 and V is TRBV7-3; TRBD1 aligns across 7 bases. J lost 1 base, V lost 5 bases, and 1 base had no gene match. This CDR3 is 14 amino acids long. Germline values: CDR1 SGHTA, CDR2 FQGTGA. CDR3 sequence (DNA): TGTGCCAGCAGCCGGGACAGGAACACCGGGGAGCTGTTTTTT. The encoded protein is CASSRDRNTGELFF.

This chain connects TRBV6-5 to TRBJ1-1; D unclear. CDR3 length equals 14 residues. Germline values: CDR1 MNHEY, CDR2 SVGAGI. V shed 10 bases and J shed 0 bases, with 15 bases lying between them. In DNA form, the CDR3 reads TGTGCCACCTCCCCAGGTGGAATGAACACTGAAGCTTTCTTT. Translated, it gives CATSPGGMNTEAFF.

This chain links TRBV11-3 with TRBJ1-1, with unresolved D. The CDR3 totals 13 residues. V dropped 2 bases and J dropped 4 bases, with 8 bases sitting between them. Looked up from germline, CDR1 is SGHNT and CDR2 is YENEEA. The CDR3 DNA is TGTGCCAGCAGCTTACATATCGGCACTGAAGCTTTCTTT. Translated: CASSLHIGTEAFF. Complete variable domain (other parts from reference TRBV11-3 and TRBJ1-1): EAGVVQSPRYKIIEKKQPVAFWCNPISGHNTLYWYLQNLGQGPELLIRYENEEAVDDSQLPKDRFSAERLKGVDSTLKIQPAELGDSAVYLCASSLHIGTEAFFGQGTRLTVV.